This T cell receptor beta chain was documented in a study of T-cell memory formation after mild COVID-19. TCRdb reanalysed the 5' RACE reads using MiXCR and keeps one entry per CDR3 protein. This sample carries about 560,000 distinct CDR3 sequences, 20% to 25% of them seen once, and the ten largest clones take roughly 9.1%. The receptor comes from an adult woman who had mild COVID-19 (a few samples of this study predate the infection). Cell type and time point are not known. Sequences were obtained from PBMCs or a T cell subset sorted from them (not recorded which).

The CDR3 DNA follows: TGTGCCAGCAGTTTTGGGAGGGGGGCGCCAGGCGAGCAGTACTTC. Protein: CASSFGRGAPGEQYF. The V gene is TRBV27, the J gene TRBJ2-7; D may be TRBD2 (7 bases). Per the germline V gene, CDR1 is MNHEY and CDR2 is SMNVEV (reference sequence). There are 15 residues in the CDR3. The V end was cut by 3 bases, the J end by 6 bases, with 18 bases between.